This passage covers 31 T cell receptor beta chains from one sample sequenced in a study of blood T cell repertoires in COVID-19. The protocol was immunoSEQ multiplex PCR, while the TCRdb copy is restricted to in-frame clones and leaves out a portion. The sample yields approximately 280,000 clones, around 90% seen once. The source material was PBMCs or T cells enriched from blood (not recorded which). The source of these receptors is a woman aged 18-29 years with acute COVID-19.

V and J are TRBV5-1 and TRBJ1-2, with no clear D. V dropped 4 bases and J dropped 2 bases, with 15 bases sitting between them. This CDR3 contains 15 residues. Germline assignment: CDR1 SGHRS and CDR2 YFSETQ. The CDR3, as DNA: TGCGCCAGCAGCCCCCTAAACGGAGTCAACTATGGCTACACCTTC. It translates to CASSPLNGVNYGYTF.

The V call is TRBV6-6, the J call TRBJ2-7; possibly TRBD1 for D (6 bases). V gave up 2 bases and J gave up 7 bases, with 12 bases separating them. This CDR3 comprises 13 residues. The germline V gene has CDR1 MNHNY and CDR2 SVGAGI (reference sequence). CDR3 amino acids: CASSYNQGSEQYF. The CDR3, as DNA: TGTGCCAGCAGTTACAATCAGGGGTCGGAGCAGTACTTC.

The chain is built from TRBV4-1 and TRBJ2-1; 11 nucleotides align to TRBD2. The CDR3 totals 18 residues. Germline V gene data show CDR1 as MGHRA and CDR2 as YSYEKL. V was pared by 1 base and J by 5 bases, with 10 bases of the junction left unmatched. CDR3 residues: CASSQGLTSGRTDNEQFF. CDR3 DNA sequence: TGCGCCAGCAGCCAAGGGCTAACTAGCGGGAGAACGGACAATGAGCAGTTCTTC.

The chain employs TRBV7-2 and TRBJ1-2, with 8 bases lining up with TRBD1. This CDR3 spans 15 amino acids. V lost 4 bases and J lost 4; bases outside the gene matches: 8. CDR1 and CDR2 (germline): SGHTA, FQGNSA. In DNA form, the CDR3 reads TGTGCCAGCAGCTCGAACAGGGGGGTGGGCTATGGCTACACCTTC. Translated: CASSSNRGVGYGYTF.

This rearrangement joins TRBV3-1 (or the pseudogene TRBV3-2) to TRBJ2-3, with D tentatively TRBD1 (6 bases). The CDR3 runs 14 residues. With 3 bases removed from V and 2 bases from J, the gap between germline ends came to 9 bases. The V gene's germline CDR1 is LGHDT and CDR2 YNNKEL (reference sequence). The CDR3 bases are TGTGCCAGCAGCCAGCAGGGGCCCACAGATACGCAGTATTTT. It codes for CASSQQGPTDTQYF.

The chain has TRBV7-2 and TRBJ2-7, with D tentatively TRBD1 (5 bases). The CDR3 has 15 amino acids. The germline gives CDR1 SGHTA, CDR2 FQGNSA. Trimming left V 5 bases short and J 3 bases short, with 17 bases between. The CDR3 protein is CASSKSVGQGYEQYF. CDR3 coding DNA: TGTGCCAGCAGCAAGTCGGTAGGGCAGGGCTACGAGCAGTACTTC.

This clone was recorded once. V usage is TRBV4-1 and J usage is TRBJ1-6; D might be TRBD1 (5 bases). Deletions cut 2 bases from V and 5 bases from J, with 10 bases between. CDR1 and CDR2 from the germline V gene are MGHRA and YSYEKL. The CDR3 is 15 amino acids. The DNA of the CDR3 is TGCGCCAGCAGCCAACGGGACTTAGATAATTCACCCCTCCACTTT. The encoded protein is CASSQRDLDNSPLHF.

The gene calls are TRBV6-6 and TRBJ1-1, with 7 bases that match TRBD1. This CDR3 spans 14 amino acids. Germline V gene data show CDR1 as MNHNY and CDR2 as SVGAGI (reference sequence). The ends lost 10 bases at V and 0 bases at J; junction bases unmatched: 8. The CDR3 DNA reads as TGTGCCATCAACAGGGGAGAGTTGAACACTGAAGCTTTCTTT. It encodes CAINRGELNTEAFF.

The V and J genes are TRBV6-6 and TRBJ2-7, with TRBD2 identical over 8 bases. The CDR3 totals 15 residues. Germline trimming cut 4 bases from V and 5 bases from J; bases unmatched to any gene: 10. Germline lookup yields CDR1 MNHNY and CDR2 SVGAGI (reference sequence). The DNA of the CDR3 is TGTGCCAGCAGTTTTAGAGGCGCGGGAGGTAACGAGCAGTACTTC. Translating gives CASSFRGAGGNEQYF.

The chain has TRBV27 and TRBJ2-1, with TRBD1 identical over 9 bases. Germline values: CDR1 MNHEY, CDR2 SMNVEV (reference sequence). With V trimmed by 4 bases and J by 5 bases, 12 bases remained unmatched. There are 17 residues in the CDR3. CDR3 in DNA: TGTGCCAGCAGTTCCATCCTGGACAGGGGCGGAAACAATGAGCAGTTCTTC. Protein product: CASSSILDRGGNNEQFF.

V is TRBV18 and J is TRBJ1-1, with TRBD1 matching over 7 bases. V shed 4 bases, J shed 4 bases, and the junction held 6 bases outside the gene matches. This CDR3 comprises 14 residues. Germline CDR1 is KGHSH and CDR2 is LQKENI. Here the CDR3 DNA reads TGTGCCAGCTCACGACAGGGTTGGGGCACTGAAGCTTTCTTT. Translated: CASSRQGWGTEAFF.

This chain connects TRBV13 to TRBJ1-1, with TRBD1 identical over 10 bases. The trim removed 4 bases at V and 0 bases at J, leaving 2 bases unmatched. Germline CDR1 PRHDT, CDR2 FYEKMQ (reference sequence). CDR3 length equals 15 residues. For the CDR3, the DNA is TGTGCCAGCAGCTCGGGACAGGGGATGAACACTGAAGCTTTCTTT. It codes for CASSSGQGMNTEAFF.

CDR3 sequence: CASSSTSGTGELFF. The CDR3, as DNA: TGTGCCAGCAGCTCTACTAGCGGCACCGGGGAGCTGTTTTTT. This chain joins TRBV7-6 and TRBJ2-2; the match to TRBD2 covers 8 bases. The ends lost 4 bases at V and 4 bases at J; junction bases unmatched: 2. Germline values: CDR1 SGHVS, CDR2 FNYEAQ. The CDR3 totals 14 residues.

The chain links TRBV12-3 or TRBV12-4 to TRBJ1-1; D gene unclear. The V and J ends lost 1 base and 7 bases respectively, with 10 bases between them. The CDR3 is made up of 13 amino acids. The CDR3 sequence: CASSLGFRDEAFF. CDR3 DNA: TGTGCCAGCAGTTTAGGGTTTCGGGATGAAGCTTTCTTT.

V and J are TRBV11-3 and TRBJ2-1, with 12 bases identical to TRBD2. The germline gives CDR1 SGHNT, CDR2 YENEEA. CDR3 length equals 14 residues. Trimming at V came to 1 base and at J to 10 bases, leaving 2 bases not matched to a gene. The CDR3: CASSLGLAGEEQFF. The CDR3, as DNA: TGTGCCAGCAGCTTAGGACTAGCGGGAGAGGAGCAGTTCTTC.

V gene TRBV5-1 combines with J gene TRBJ1-2, with 7 bases that match TRBD1. J was trimmed by 8 bases and V by 4 bases; bases with no gene match: 11. The CDR3 is 14 amino acids. Germline CDR1 and CDR2: SGHRS and YFSETQ. This CDR3 reads CASSGGTAGGGYTF. CDR3 DNA sequence: TGCGCCAGCAGCGGCGGGACAGCGGGGGGCGGCTACACCTTC.

The rearrangement uses TRBV18 and TRBJ1-1; no clear D. Trimming left V 9 bases short and J 0 bases short, with 11 bases between. Germline-derived CDR1 and CDR2 are KGHSH and LQKENI. This CDR3 is 13 amino acids long. The CDR3 reads CASKTAMNTEAFF. As DNA, the CDR3 is TGTGCCAGTAAAACAGCTATGAACACTGAAGCTTTCTTT.

This chain connects TRBV6-5 to TRBJ2-7; D might be TRBD2 (5 bases). CDR3 length equals 13 residues. The germline CDR1 and CDR2 sequences are MNHEY and SVGAGI. V was trimmed by 4 bases and J by 2 bases, leaving 9 bases between them. CDR3 DNA: TGTGCCAGCAGTTTAGCGAGCACCTACGAGCAGTACTTC. Its translation: CASSLASTYEQYF.

The chain joins TRBV5-1 to TRBJ1-4, with 8 nucleotides matching TRBD1. J gave up 8 bases and V 4 bases, and 10 bases lay outside the gene matches. The CDR3 spans 15 residues. Germline loops: CDR1 SGHRS, CDR2 YFSETQ. The chain's CDR3 is CASSRQGINGEKLFF. The CDR3 bases are TGCGCCAGCAGCCGACAGGGGATAAATGGCGAAAAACTGTTTTTT.

This clone appeared a single time. The chain employs TRBV18 and TRBJ2-7, with TRBD2 as a possible D gene (6 bases). Germline CDR1 is KGHSH and CDR2 is LQKENI. V lost 6 bases and J lost 1, with 13 bases in between. The CDR3 length is 14 residues. Here the CDR3 reads CASSPEGTSYEQYF. The CDR3 coding sequence is TGTGCCAGCTCCCCCGAAGGGACTTCCTACGAGCAGTACTTC.

The V gene is TRBV7-8, the J gene TRBJ2-1; TRBD1 is a possible D gene (5 bases). V shed 2 bases and J shed 4 bases, with 12 bases lying between them. The CDR3 has 15 amino acids. CDR1 and CDR2 (germline): SGHVS, FQNEAQ. This chain's CDR3 is CASSLPRALYNEQFF. In DNA, the CDR3 is TGTGCCAGCAGCTTACCCAGGGCATTATACAATGAGCAGTTCTTC.

The V gene is TRBV6-5, the J gene TRBJ2-7; 11 positions agree with TRBD2. The CDR3 totals 14 residues. V was pared by 8 bases and J by 0 bases, with 3 bases of the junction left unmatched. Germline CDR1 and CDR2: MNHEY and SVGAGI. CDR3 sequence: CASYTSGSSYEQYF. CDR3 coding DNA: TGTGCCAGCTATACTAGCGGGAGCTCCTACGAGCAGTACTTC.

The CDR3: CASSSQGFFIREKLFF. The CDR3, as DNA: TGTGCCAGCAGTAGCCAGGGTTTCTTTATTCGTGAAAAACTGTTTTTT. The chain combines TRBV28 with TRBJ1-4; TRBD1 is a possible D gene (5 bases). The length of the CDR3 is 16 residues. With 5 bases removed from V and 7 bases from J, the gap between germline ends came to 20 bases. CDR1 MDHEN and CDR2 SYDVKM come from the germline V gene. The full variable domain, completed using reference TRBV28 and TRBJ1-4, is DVKVTQSSRYLVKRTGEKVFLECVQDMDHENMFWYRQDPGLGLRLIYFSYDVKMKEKGDIPEGYSVSREKKERFSLILESASTNQTSMYLCASSSQGFFIREKLFFGSGTQLSVL.

The chain carries TRBV3-1 (or the pseudogene TRBV3-2) and TRBJ1-1; 7 bases match TRBD1. After removal of 5 bases from V and 1 base from J, the junction contained 4 bases not matched to a gene. Per germline, CDR1 LGHDT and CDR2 YNNKEL (reference sequence). The CDR3 contains 14 residues. The DNA for the CDR3 is TGTGCCAGCAGCAAACAGGGGTCGAACACTGAAGCTTTCTTT. Its protein product is CASSKQGSNTEAFF.

V is TRBV7-2 and J is TRBJ1-6; TRBD1 matches 7 bases. CDR1 is SGHTA and CDR2 is FQGNSA in the germline V gene. The CDR3 loop spans 15 amino acids. V lost 5 bases, J lost 8 bases, and 9 bases stayed unmatched. The CDR3 here is CASSVGAGGHSPLHF. The CDR3 DNA follows: TGTGCCAGCAGCGTAGGAGCAGGGGGTCATTCACCCCTCCACTTT.

The chain has TRBV18 and TRBJ2-7; 7 nucleotides align to TRBD1. The trim removed 3 bases at V and 4 bases at J, leaving 6 bases unmatched. This CDR3 comprises 14 residues. CDR1 is KGHSH and CDR2 is LQKENI in the germline V gene. The CDR3 loop reads CASSPSGTVYEQYF. In nucleotides, the CDR3 is TGTGCCAGCTCACCTTCCGGGACAGTTTACGAGCAGTACTTC.

J is TRBJ1-6 and V is TRBV11-2; 7 bases agree with TRBD1. J gave up 10 bases and V 1 base, and 7 bases lay outside the gene matches. This CDR3 has 15 amino acids. CDR1 SGHAT and CDR2 FQNNGV come from the germline V gene. CDR3 nucleotide sequence: TGTGCCAGCAGCTTAGGAGTAAGGGGGCGATCACCCCTCCACTTT. This sequence encodes CASSLGVRGRSPLHF.

V is TRBV5-6 and J is TRBJ1-3; D ambiguous. This CDR3 has 14 residues. Trimming cost V 1 base and J 4 bases, with 9 bases left between them. The germline gives CDR1 SGHDT, CDR2 YYEEEE. This CDR3 is CASSLILDGNTIYF. CDR3 bases: TGTGCCAGCAGCTTGATACTAGACGGAAACACCATATATTTT.

This clone was detected only once. The chain uses TRBV9 and TRBJ1-1; D gene uncertain. The germline V gene encodes CDR1 SGDLS and CDR2 YYNGEE. V dropped 4 bases and J dropped 3 bases, with 10 bases sitting between them. The CDR3 loop spans 13 amino acids. For the CDR3, the DNA is TGTGCCAGCAGCACCAGGCTGTACACTGAAGCTTTCTTT. Translating it yields CASSTRLYTEAFF.

This clone is a singleton in its sample. The genes are TRBV3-1 (or the pseudogene TRBV3-2) and TRBJ2-1; TRBD2 aligns across 8 bases. There are 17 residues in the CDR3. Germline V lookup: CDR1 LGHDT, CDR2 YNNKEL (reference sequence). V was pared by 1 base and J by 4 bases, with 9 bases of the junction left unmatched. The CDR3, as DNA: TGTGCCAGCAGCCAAGGCTTACTAGCGGAACCTTACAATGAGCAGTTCTTC. This sequence encodes CASSQGLLAEPYNEQFF.

The chain is built from TRBV7-3 and TRBJ1-1; TRBD1 might be the D (6 bases). CDR1 is SGHTA and CDR2 is FQGTGA in the germline V gene. The CDR3 runs 12 residues. V lost 2 bases and J 6 bases, leaving 7 bases between the germline ends. CDR3: CASSLGGPEAFF. CDR3 nucleotides: TGTGCCAGCAGCTTAGGGGGCCCTGAAGCTTTCTTT. Filled out from reference TRBV7-3 and TRBJ1-1, the complete variable domain reads GAGVSQTPSNKVTEKGKYVELRCDPISGHTALYWYRQSLGQGPEFLIYFQGTGAADDSGLPNDRFFAVRPEGSVSTLKIQRTERGDSAVYLCASSLGGPEAFFGQGTRLTVV.